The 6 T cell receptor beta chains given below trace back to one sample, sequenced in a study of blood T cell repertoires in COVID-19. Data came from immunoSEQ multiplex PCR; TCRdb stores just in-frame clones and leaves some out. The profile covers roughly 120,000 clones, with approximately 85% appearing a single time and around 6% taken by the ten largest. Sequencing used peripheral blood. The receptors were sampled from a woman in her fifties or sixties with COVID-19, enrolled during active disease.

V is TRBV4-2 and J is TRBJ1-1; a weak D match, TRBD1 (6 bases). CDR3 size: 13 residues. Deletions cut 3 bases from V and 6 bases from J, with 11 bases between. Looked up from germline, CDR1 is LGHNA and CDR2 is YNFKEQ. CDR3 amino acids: CASSQEQGAEAFF. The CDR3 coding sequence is TGTGCCAGCAGCCAGGAACAGGGTGCTGAAGCTTTCTTT.

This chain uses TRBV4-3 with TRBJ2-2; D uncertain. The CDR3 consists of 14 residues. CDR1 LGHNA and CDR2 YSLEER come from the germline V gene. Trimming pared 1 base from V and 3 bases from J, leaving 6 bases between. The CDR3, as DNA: TGCGCCAGCAGCCAAGTCAGTTACACCGGGGAGCTGTTTTTT. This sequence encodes CASSQVSYTGELFF.

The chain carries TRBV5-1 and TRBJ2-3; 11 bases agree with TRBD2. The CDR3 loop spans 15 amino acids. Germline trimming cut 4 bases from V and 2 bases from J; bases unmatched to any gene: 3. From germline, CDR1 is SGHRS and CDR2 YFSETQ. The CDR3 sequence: CASSPGLAATDTQYF. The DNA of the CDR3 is TGCGCCAGCAGCCCGGGACTAGCGGCCACAGATACGCAGTATTTT.

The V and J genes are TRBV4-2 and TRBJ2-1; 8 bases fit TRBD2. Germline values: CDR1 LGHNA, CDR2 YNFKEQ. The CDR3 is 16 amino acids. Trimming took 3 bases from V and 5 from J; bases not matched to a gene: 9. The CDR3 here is CASSHPTGTSNNEQFF. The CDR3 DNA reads TGTGCCAGCAGCCATCCTACCGGGACTAGTAACAATGAGCAGTTCTTC.

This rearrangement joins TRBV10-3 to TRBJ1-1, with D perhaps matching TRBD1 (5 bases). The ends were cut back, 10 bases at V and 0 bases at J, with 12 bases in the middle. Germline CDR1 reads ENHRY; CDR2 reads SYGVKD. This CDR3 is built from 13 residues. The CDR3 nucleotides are TGTGCCAGCTCTTCGGGGGTGAACACTGAAGCTTTCTTT. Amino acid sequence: CASSSGVNTEAFF.

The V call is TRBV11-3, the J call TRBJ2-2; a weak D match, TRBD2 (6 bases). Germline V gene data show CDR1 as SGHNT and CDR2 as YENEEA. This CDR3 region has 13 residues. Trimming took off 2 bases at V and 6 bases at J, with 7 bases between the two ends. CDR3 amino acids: CASSLPGAGELFF. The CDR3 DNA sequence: TGTGCCAGCAGCTTACCGGGGGCCGGGGAGCTGTTTTTT.